What follows are 23 T cell receptor beta chains derived from one specimen sequenced in a study of T cells in localized non-small cell lung cancer. The table came from immunoSEQ multiplex PCR; TCRdb's copy has only in-frame clones and leaves some out. The sample shows about 41,000 clones, roughly 84% of them seen only once. Here the sequenced sample was PBMCs, taken before any cancer treatment. These receptors were collected from a man aged 35 to 69 with stage II lung adenocarcinoma.

This chain links TRBV28 with TRBJ2-5; 7 bases line up with TRBD2. The J segment lost 5 bases and the V segment lost 8 bases, leaving 14 bases of the junction unmatched. The CDR3 consists of 15 residues. Germline CDR1 is MDHEN and CDR2 is SYDVKM. In nucleotides, the CDR3 is TGTGCCAGCCCCATAAAGGGAGGGGCAATGGAGACCCAGTACTTC. The encoded protein is CASPIKGGAMETQYF.

This clone was recorded only once. V is TRBV9 and J is TRBJ2-3; 9 bases agree with TRBD2. Germline V gene sequence: CDR1 SGDLS, CDR2 YYNGEE. This CDR3 has 15 residues. J lost 3 bases, V lost 5 bases, and 7 bases had no gene match. The CDR3 spells CASSIAGVATDTQYF. CDR3 DNA: TGTGCCAGCAGTATAGCGGGAGTCGCAACAGATACGCAGTATTTT.

V is TRBV7-8 and J is TRBJ1-3, with no clear D. CDR3 size: 19 residues. The V gene lost 1 base and the J gene lost 0 bases, with 19 bases spanning the gap. Germline CDR1 is SGHVS and CDR2 is FQNEAQ. CDR3 sequence reads: CASSLVPAGVRTSGNTIYF. The CDR3 bases are TGTGCCAGCAGCTTAGTCCCCGCGGGAGTCCGGACCTCTGGAAACACCATATATTTT. Filled out from reference TRBV7-8 and TRBJ1-3, the complete variable domain reads GAGVSQSPRYKVAKRGQDVALRCDPISGHVSLFWYQQALGQGPEFLTYFQNEAQLDKSGLPSDRFFAERPEGSVSTLKIQRTQQEDSAVYLCASSLVPAGVRTSGNTIYFGEGSWLTVV.

This clone was observed a few times. The gene calls are TRBV5-1 and TRBJ2-5; no reliable D call. The ends were cut back, 0 bases at V and 4 bases at J, with 7 bases in the middle. CDR1 is SGHRS, CDR2 YFSETQ, per germline. The CDR3 has 13 residues. CDR3 in DNA: TGCGCCAGCAGCTTGGAGGGCGTAGAGACCCAGTACTTC. Translated: CASSLEGVETQYF.

The chain uses TRBV5-1 and TRBJ2-7; D may match TRBD1 or TRBD2 (5 bases each). The CDR3 runs 13 residues. V shed 4 bases and J shed 3 bases, with 11 bases lying between them. CDR1 is SGHRS, CDR2 YFSETQ, per germline. This chain's CDR3 is CASSPGTVYEQYF. In nucleotides, the CDR3 is TGCGCCAGCAGCCCCGGGACGGTCTACGAGCAGTACTTC.

The rearrangement links TRBV6-5 to TRBJ2-4; maybe TRBD2 (5 bases). Trimming took 0 bases from V and 3 from J, leaving 12 bases between them. Germline V lookup: CDR1 MNHEY, CDR2 SVGAGI. The CDR3 has 16 amino acids. The CDR3 sequence: CASSYSISGGKNIQYF. The CDR3 DNA reads as TGTGCCAGCAGTTACTCGATAAGTGGAGGCAAAAACATTCAGTACTTC.

The chain combines TRBV5-1 with TRBJ2-1; tentative D call: TRBD1 (7 bases). CDR3 size: 14 residues. The germline V gene encodes CDR1 SGHRS and CDR2 YFSETQ. V was clipped by 0 bases and J by 9 bases, with 13 bases between them. The CDR3 DNA is TGCGCCAGCAGCTTGGGAGGACAGGAGGGTGAGCAGTTCTTC. Translating it yields CASSLGGQEGEQFF.

The J gene is TRBJ2-1, the V gene TRBV9, with TRBD2 matching 8 bases. After removal of 0 bases from V and 4 bases from J, the junction contained 6 bases not matched to a gene. Germline values: CDR1 SGDLS, CDR2 YYNGEE. CDR3 length: 16 residues. The CDR3 nucleotides are TGTGCCAGCAGCGTAGAAGGAGCGGGAGAATACAATGAGCAGTTCTTC. Encoded protein: CASSVEGAGEYNEQFF. Based on the CDR3 plus reference TRBV9 and TRBJ2-1, the full variable domain is DSGVTQTPKHLITATGQRVTLRCSPRSGDLSVYWYQQSLDQGLQFLIQYYNGEERAKGNILERFSAQQFPDLHSELNLSSLELGDSALYFCASSVEGAGEYNEQFFGPGTRLTVL.

This clone was detected only a few times. This chain joins TRBV5-1 and TRBJ2-1; D is possibly TRBD1 or TRBD2 (5 bases each). Trimming shortened V by 4 bases and J by 5 bases, and 16 bases separated the two germline ends. The CDR3 is made up of 15 amino acids. Germline V gene data show CDR1 as SGHRS and CDR2 as YFSETQ. The CDR3 region is CASSGAGTENNEQFF. CDR3 bases: TGCGCCAGCAGCGGGGCCGGGACGGAAAACAATGAGCAGTTCTTC.

This chain connects TRBV7-6 to TRBJ2-1, with TRBD1 matching over 7 bases. After removal of 1 base from V and 7 bases from J, the junction contained 10 bases not matched to a gene. CDR3 size: 16 residues. The germline gives CDR1 SGHVS, CDR2 FNYEAQ. CDR3 coding DNA: TGTGCCAGCAGCTTAGGACAGGGAGCTTCTTTAAATGAGCAGTTCTTC. Protein product: CASSLGQGASLNEQFF.

This clone was observed a handful of times. A read error may produce the germline difference seen at one junction end. This chain joins TRBV10-3 and TRBJ1-6, with TRBD1 as a possible D gene (6 bases). There are 13 residues in the CDR3. Germline CDR1 reads ENHRY; CDR2 reads SYGVKD. CDR3 bases: TGTGCCATCAGGAGGGGGTATAGTTCACCCCTCCACTTT. Protein sequence: CAIRRGYSSPLHF.

V and J are TRBV4-1 and TRBJ2-7; TRBD2 matches 8 bases. Germline loops: CDR1 MGHRA, CDR2 YSYEKL. V was pared by 2 bases and J by 4 bases, with 7 bases of the junction left unmatched. This CDR3 region has 15 residues. The CDR3 DNA follows: TGCGCCAGCAGCCAACAAGCGGGAGTCGCTTACGAGCAGTACTTC. Translating it yields CASSQQAGVAYEQYF.

J is TRBJ2-6 and V is TRBV7-2, with TRBD2 as a possible D gene (6 bases). The germline CDR1 and CDR2 sequences are SGHTA and FQGNSA. Trimming removed 6 bases from V and 3 bases from J, with 12 bases in between. This CDR3 comprises 15 residues. CDR3 nucleotides: TGTGCCAGCAGTACAGGAGGGTATGGGGCCAACGTCCTGACTTTC. This sequence encodes CASSTGGYGANVLTF.

This clone appeared once. V usage is TRBV27 and J usage is TRBJ2-1; D is possibly TRBD1 (6 bases). There are 15 residues in the CDR3. Germline CDR1 reads MNHEY; CDR2 reads SMNVEV (reference sequence). Trimming pared 9 bases from V and 3 bases from J, leaving 18 bases between. The CDR3 DNA sequence: TGTGCCAGAATCAAAGGGGGTGGATTCTACAATGAGCAGTTCTTC. Its protein is CARIKGGGFYNEQFF.

This clone was seen only once. J is TRBJ2-7 and V is TRBV9; 7 nucleotides align to TRBD1. The V and J ends lost 7 bases and 6 bases, in that order; junction bases with no gene match: 13. CDR3 length: 14 residues. The germline gives CDR1 SGDLS, CDR2 YYNGEE. CDR3 in amino acids: CASGKSRDRSEQYF. In nucleotides, the CDR3 is TGTGCCAGCGGTAAGAGCCGGGACAGATCCGAGCAGTACTTC.

The CDR3 DNA sequence: TGTGCCAGCAGCTTGGGCGGGACTAGCAATCAGCCCCAGCATTTT. This sequence encodes CASSLGGTSNQPQHF. The rearrangement links TRBV5-8 to TRBJ1-5, with D tentatively TRBD1 (5 bases). The CDR3 runs to 15 residues. Germline lookup yields CDR1 SGHTS and CDR2 YDEGEE. V was trimmed by 0 bases and J by 0 bases, leaving 7 bases between them.

The gene calls are TRBV9 and TRBJ1-3, with TRBD1 matching over 7 bases. V lost 2 bases to trimming and J lost 0 bases; unmatched junction nucleotides: 8. The germline CDR1 and CDR2 sequences are SGDLS and YYNGEE. The CDR3 totals 17 residues. CDR3 nucleotide sequence: TGTGCCAGCAGCGTGGGGACAGTTCAAAGCTCTGGAAACACCATATATTTT. The encoded protein is CASSVGTVQSSGNTIYF.

The V gene is TRBV7-8, the J gene TRBJ2-1; D may match TRBD1 or TRBD2 (5 bases each). Germline lookup yields CDR1 SGHVS and CDR2 FQNEAQ. This CDR3 comprises 18 residues. Trimming took off 5 bases at V and 1 base at J, with 21 bases between the two ends. CDR3 amino acids: CASSRQTLSGPSYNEQFF. The CDR3 nucleotides are TGTGCCAGCAGCCGTCAAACCCTCTCGGGGCCGTCCTACAATGAGCAGTTCTTC. Combining the CDR3 with reference TRBV7-8 and TRBJ2-1 gives the whole variable domain GAGVSQSPRYKVAKRGQDVALRCDPISGHVSLFWYQQALGQGPEFLTYFQNEAQLDKSGLPSDRFFAERPEGSVSTLKIQRTQQEDSAVYLCASSRQTLSGPSYNEQFFGPGTRLTVL.

This clone was seen just once. This sequence joins TRBV18 and TRBJ1-4; TRBD1 matches 10 bases. The CDR3 is 15 residues long. With V trimmed by 4 bases and J by 5 bases, 4 bases remained unmatched. CDR1 KGHSH and CDR2 LQKENI come from the germline V gene. The CDR3 DNA reads TGTGCCAGCTCACAAGACAGGGGGCGGAATGAAAAACTGTTTTTT. Translated: CASSQDRGRNEKLFF.

The CDR3 DNA reads as TGTGCCAGCAGCCACCGCCCGGGACAGCCCTACAATGAGCAGTTCTTC. It encodes CASSHRPGQPYNEQFF. The chain is built from TRBV7-2 and TRBJ2-1; TRBD1 matches 7 bases. V was pared by 5 bases and J by 2 bases, with 9 bases of the junction left unmatched. Germline CDR1 SGHTA, CDR2 FQGNSA. The CDR3 is made up of 16 amino acids.

V is TRBV7-9 and J is TRBJ1-1; no reliable D call. CDR3 length equals 12 residues. Germline CDR1 SEHNR, CDR2 FQNEAQ (reference sequence). V gave up 1 base and J gave up 7 bases, with 7 bases separating them. The CDR3 nucleotides read TGTGCCAGCAGCTTAGATGGATTTGAAGCTTTCTTT. Protein product: CASSLDGFEAFF.

The gene calls are TRBV9 and TRBJ2-1; tentative D call: TRBD2 (6 bases). There are 17 residues in the CDR3. CDR1 and CDR2 from the germline V gene are SGDLS and YYNGEE. The V end lost 3 bases, the J end lost 0 bases, and 16 bases lay between the germline ends. The CDR3 protein is CASSALGLSSSYNEQFF. The CDR3 DNA reads as TGTGCCAGCAGCGCCCTGGGACTCTCGAGCTCCTACAATGAGCAGTTCTTC.

The chain has TRBV6-6 and TRBJ1-2; tentative D call: TRBD1 (5 bases). Germline assignment: CDR1 MNHNY and CDR2 SVGAGI (reference sequence). V lost 4 bases and J lost 0, with 15 bases in between. This CDR3 region has 16 residues. The CDR3 DNA reads as TGTGCCAGCAGTTTAGGTGGGAGGGGAGCTAACTATGGCTACACCTTC. This translates into CASSLGGRGANYGYTF.